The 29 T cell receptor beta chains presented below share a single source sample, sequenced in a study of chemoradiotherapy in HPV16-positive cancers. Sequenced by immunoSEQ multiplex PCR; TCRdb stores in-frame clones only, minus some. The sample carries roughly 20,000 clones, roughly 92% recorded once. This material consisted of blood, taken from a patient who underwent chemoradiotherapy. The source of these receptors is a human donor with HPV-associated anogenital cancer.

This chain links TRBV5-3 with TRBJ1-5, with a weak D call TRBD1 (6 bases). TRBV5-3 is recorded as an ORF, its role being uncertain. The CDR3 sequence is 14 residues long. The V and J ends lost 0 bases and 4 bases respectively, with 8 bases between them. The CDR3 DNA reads TGTGCCAGAAGCTTGGACAGGGAAAATCAGCCCCAGCATTTT. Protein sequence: CARSLDRENQPQHF.

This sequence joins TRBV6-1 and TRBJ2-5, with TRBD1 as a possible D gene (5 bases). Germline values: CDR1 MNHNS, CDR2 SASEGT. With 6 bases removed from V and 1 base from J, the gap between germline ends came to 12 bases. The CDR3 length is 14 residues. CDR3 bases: TGTGCCAGCAGACCGACAGTACTCCAAGAGACCCAGTACTTC. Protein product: CASRPTVLQETQYF.

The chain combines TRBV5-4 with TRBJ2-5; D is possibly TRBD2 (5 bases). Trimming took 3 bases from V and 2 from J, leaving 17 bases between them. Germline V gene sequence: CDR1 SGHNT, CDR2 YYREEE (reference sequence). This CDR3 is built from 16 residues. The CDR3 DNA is TGTGCCAGCAGCTCCCGGCGGGCACTTAGTCAAGAGACCCAGTACTTC. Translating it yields CASSSRRALSQETQYF.

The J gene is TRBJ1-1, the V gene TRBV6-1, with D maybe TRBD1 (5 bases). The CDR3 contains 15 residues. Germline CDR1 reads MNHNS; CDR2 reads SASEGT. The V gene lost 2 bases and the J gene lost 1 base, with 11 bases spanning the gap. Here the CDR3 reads CASSESAQGNTEAFF. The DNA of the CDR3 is TGTGCCAGCAGTGAATCAGCCCAGGGGAACACTGAAGCTTTCTTT.

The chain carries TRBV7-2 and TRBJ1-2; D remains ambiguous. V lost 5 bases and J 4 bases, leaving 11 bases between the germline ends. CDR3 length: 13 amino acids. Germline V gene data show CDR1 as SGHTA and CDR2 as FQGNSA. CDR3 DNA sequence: TGTGCCAGCAGCCCGTTGGATTTCTATGGCTACACCTTC. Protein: CASSPLDFYGYTF.

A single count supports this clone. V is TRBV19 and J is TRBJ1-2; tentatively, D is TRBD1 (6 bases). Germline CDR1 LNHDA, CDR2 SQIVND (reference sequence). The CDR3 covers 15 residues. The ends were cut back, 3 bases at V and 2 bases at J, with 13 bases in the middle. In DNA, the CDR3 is TGTGCCAGTAGTATCCTGCGGACAGAAAACTATGGCTACACCTTC. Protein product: CASSILRTENYGYTF.

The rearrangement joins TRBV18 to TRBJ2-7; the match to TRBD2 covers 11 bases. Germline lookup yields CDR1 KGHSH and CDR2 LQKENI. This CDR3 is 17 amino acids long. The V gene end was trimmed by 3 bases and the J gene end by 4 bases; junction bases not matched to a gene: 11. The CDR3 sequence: CASSPQVGSGRAYEQYF. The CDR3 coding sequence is TGTGCCAGCTCACCCCAAGTCGGTAGCGGGAGGGCGTACGAGCAGTACTTC.

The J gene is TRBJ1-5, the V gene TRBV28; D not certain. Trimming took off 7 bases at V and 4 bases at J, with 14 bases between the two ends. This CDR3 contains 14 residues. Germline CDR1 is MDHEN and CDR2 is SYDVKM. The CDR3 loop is CASNGGRRNQPQHF. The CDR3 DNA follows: TGTGCCAGCAATGGTGGCCGCCGAAATCAGCCCCAGCATTTT.

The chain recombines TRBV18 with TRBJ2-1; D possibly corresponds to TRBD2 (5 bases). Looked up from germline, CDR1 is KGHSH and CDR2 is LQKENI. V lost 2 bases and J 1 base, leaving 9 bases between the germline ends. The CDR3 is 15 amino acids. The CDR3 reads CASSPSPGSYNEQFF. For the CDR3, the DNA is TGTGCCAGCTCACCAAGTCCGGGATCCTACAATGAGCAGTTCTTC.

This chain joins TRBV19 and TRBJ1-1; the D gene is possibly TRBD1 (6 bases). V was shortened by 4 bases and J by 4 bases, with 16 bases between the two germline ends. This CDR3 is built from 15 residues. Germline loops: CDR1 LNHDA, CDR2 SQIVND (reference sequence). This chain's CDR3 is CASSTPLTGSTEAFF. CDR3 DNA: TGTGCCAGTAGTACCCCACTAACAGGGAGCACTGAAGCTTTCTTT.

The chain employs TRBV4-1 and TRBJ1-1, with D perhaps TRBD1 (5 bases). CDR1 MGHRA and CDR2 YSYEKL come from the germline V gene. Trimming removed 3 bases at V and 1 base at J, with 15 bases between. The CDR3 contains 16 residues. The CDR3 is CASSHPTVRGNTEAFF. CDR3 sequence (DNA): TGCGCCAGCAGCCACCCGACAGTCCGAGGGAACACTGAAGCTTTCTTT.

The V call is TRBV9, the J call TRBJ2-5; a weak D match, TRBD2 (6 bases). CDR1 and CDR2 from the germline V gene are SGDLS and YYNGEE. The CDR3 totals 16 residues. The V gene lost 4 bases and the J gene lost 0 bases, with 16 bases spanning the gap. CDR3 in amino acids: CASSLKGRGHQETQYF. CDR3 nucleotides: TGTGCCAGCAGCCTCAAAGGGCGGGGTCACCAAGAGACCCAGTACTTC.

CDR3 nucleotide sequence: TGTGCCAGCAGTGTCGCGGGGTATACCTACGAGCAGTACTTC. Its protein product is CASSVAGYTYEQYF. This chain uses TRBV27 with TRBJ2-7; tentative D call: TRBD2 (6 bases). The CDR3 contains 14 residues. The V and J ends lost 5 bases and 2 bases respectively, with 13 bases between them. Per germline, CDR1 MNHEY and CDR2 SMNVEV (reference sequence).

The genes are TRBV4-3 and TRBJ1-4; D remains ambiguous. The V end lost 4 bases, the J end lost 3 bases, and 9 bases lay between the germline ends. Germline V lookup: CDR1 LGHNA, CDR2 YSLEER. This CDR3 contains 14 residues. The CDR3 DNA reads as TGCGCCAGCAGCCGATGGGGTGCTAATGAAAAACTGTTTTTT. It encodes CASSRWGANEKLFF.

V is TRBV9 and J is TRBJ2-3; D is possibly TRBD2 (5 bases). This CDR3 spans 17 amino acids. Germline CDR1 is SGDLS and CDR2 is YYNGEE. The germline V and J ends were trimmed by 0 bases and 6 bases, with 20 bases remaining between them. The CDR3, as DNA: TGTGCCAGCAGCGTAGATGGAGCGGCTCTTGCCAGTGATACGCAGTATTTT. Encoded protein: CASSVDGAALASDTQYF.

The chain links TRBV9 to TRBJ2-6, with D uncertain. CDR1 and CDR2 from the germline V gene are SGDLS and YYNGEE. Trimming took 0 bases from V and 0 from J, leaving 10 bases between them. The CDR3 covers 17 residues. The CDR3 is CASSVGAKYSGANVLTF. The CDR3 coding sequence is TGTGCCAGCAGCGTAGGCGCCAAATACTCTGGGGCCAACGTCCTGACTTTC.

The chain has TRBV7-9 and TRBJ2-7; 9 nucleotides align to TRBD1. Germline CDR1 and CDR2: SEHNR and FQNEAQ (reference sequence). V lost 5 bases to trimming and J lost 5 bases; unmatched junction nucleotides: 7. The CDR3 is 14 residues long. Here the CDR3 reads CASSPGTGINEQYF. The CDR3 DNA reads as TGTGCCAGCAGCCCGGGGACAGGGATTAACGAGCAGTACTTC.

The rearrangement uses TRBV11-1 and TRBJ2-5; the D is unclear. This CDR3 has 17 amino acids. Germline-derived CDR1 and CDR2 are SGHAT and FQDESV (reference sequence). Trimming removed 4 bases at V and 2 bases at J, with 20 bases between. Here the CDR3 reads CASSSKGPERPQETQYF. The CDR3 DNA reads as TGTGCCAGCAGCTCTAAAGGGCCCGAAAGACCACAAGAGACCCAGTACTTC.

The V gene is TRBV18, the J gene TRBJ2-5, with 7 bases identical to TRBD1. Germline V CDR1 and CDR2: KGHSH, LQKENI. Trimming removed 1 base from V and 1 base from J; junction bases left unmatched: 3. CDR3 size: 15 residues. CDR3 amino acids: CASSPLGQTQETQYF. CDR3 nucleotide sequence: TGTGCCAGCTCACCACTGGGACAGACCCAAGAGACCCAGTACTTC. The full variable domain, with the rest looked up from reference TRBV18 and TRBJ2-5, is NAGVMQNPRHLVRRRGQEARLRCSPMKGHSHVYWYRQLPEEGLKFMVYLQKENIIDESGMPKERFSAEFPKEGPSILRIQQVVRGDSAAYFCASSPLGQTQETQYFGPGTRLLVL.

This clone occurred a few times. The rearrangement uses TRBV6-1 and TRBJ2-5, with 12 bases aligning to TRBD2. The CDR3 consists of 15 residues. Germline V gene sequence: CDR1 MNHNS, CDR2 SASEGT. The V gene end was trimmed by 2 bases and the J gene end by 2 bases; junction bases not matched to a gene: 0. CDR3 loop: CASSELAGGQETQYF. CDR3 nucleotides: TGTGCCAGCAGTGAACTAGCGGGGGGGCAAGAGACCCAGTACTTC.

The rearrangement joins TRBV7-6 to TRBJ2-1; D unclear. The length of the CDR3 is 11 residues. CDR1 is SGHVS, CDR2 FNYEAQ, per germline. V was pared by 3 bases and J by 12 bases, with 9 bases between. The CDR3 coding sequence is TGTGCCAGCAGCTTTCTCGGTGTGCAGTTCTTC. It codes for CASSFLGVQFF.

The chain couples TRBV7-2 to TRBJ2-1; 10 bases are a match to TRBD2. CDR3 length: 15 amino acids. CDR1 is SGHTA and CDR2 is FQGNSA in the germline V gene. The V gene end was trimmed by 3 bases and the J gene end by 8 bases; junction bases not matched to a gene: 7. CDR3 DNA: TGTGCCAGCAGCTTTAGAGCGGGAGGGCCCCATGAGCAGTTCTTC. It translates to CASSFRAGGPHEQFF.

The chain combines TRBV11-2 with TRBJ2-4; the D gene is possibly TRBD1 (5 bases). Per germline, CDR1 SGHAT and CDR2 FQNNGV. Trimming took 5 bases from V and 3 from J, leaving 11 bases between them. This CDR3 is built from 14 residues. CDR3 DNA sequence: TGTGCCAGCAGCCCGATCCAGGGCAAAAACATTCAGTACTTC. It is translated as CASSPIQGKNIQYF.

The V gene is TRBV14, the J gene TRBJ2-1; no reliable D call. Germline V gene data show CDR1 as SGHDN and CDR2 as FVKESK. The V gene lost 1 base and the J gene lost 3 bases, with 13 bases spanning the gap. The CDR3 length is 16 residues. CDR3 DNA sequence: TGTGCCAGCAGCCAAGGTAGATTCCTCCACTACAATGAGCAGTTCTTC. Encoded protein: CASSQGRFLHYNEQFF.

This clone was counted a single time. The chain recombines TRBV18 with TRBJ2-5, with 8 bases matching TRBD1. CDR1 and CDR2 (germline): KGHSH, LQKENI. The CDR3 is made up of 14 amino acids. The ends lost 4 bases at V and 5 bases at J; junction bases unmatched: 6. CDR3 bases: TGTGCCAGCTCACGCGACAGGGGCGGGGAGACCCAGTACTTC. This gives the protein CASSRDRGGETQYF.

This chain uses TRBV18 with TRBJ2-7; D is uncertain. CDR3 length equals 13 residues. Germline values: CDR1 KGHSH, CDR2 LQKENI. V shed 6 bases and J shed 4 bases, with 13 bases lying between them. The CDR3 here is CASSTATGYEQYF. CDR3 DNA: TGTGCCAGCTCGACTGCAACTGGGTACGAGCAGTACTTC.

CDR3 sequence (DNA): TGTGCCAGCAGTGAGGCCATGAGCCAAGAGACCCAGTACTTC. This sequence encodes CASSEAMSQETQYF. The chain is built from TRBV2 and TRBJ2-5; D remains unclear. CDR3 size: 14 residues. V lost 3 bases and J 1 base, leaving 9 bases between the germline ends. Germline loops: CDR1 SNHLY, CDR2 FYNNEI.

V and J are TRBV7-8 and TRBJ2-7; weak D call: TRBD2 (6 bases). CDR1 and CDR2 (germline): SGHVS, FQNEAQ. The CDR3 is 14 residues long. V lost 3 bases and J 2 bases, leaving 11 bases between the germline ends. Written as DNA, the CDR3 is TGTGCCAGCAGCTTCTCAGCGGGTCCCTACGAGCAGTACTTC. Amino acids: CASSFSAGPYEQYF.

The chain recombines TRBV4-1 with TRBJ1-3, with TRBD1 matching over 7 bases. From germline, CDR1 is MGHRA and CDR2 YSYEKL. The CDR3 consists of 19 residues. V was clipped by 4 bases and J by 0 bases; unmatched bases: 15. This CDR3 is CASSLSQREQGSSGNTIYF. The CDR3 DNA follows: TGCGCCAGCAGCCTCTCACAAAGGGAACAGGGGAGCTCTGGAAACACCATATATTTT.